The TCR beta chain described here comes from a study of blood T cells in healthy people across ages. The CDR3 contains 15 residues. Looked up from germline, CDR1 is SEHNR and CDR2 is FQNEAQ (reference sequence). The V and J ends lost 0 bases and 0 bases respectively, with 8 bases between them. The authors ran a second PCR of 7 to 11 cycles using a sample-barcoded 5' primer and a J-beta primer mix. TCRdb re-derived calls from the 5' RACE reads in MiXCR, one entry per CDR3 protein. The table shows fewer than 650,000 distinct CDR3 sequences, with 27% occurring only once. In addition, the sample was reused for a study of T cells of mothers and their children.

V and J are TRBV7-9 and TRBJ1-2, with D uncertain. The specimen was blood. This clonotype was obtained from a boy aged 2 to 9 in good health. CDR3 in DNA: TGTGCCAGCAGCTTAGCGTCCGGGGCTAACTATGGCTACACCTTC. Translating gives CASSLASGANYGYTF.